Described below is a single T cell receptor beta chain sequence and its context. PCR was performed using 60 Vbeta and 13 Jbeta primers. TCRdb's copy holds only in-frame clones and misses some; the assay was immunoSEQ multiplex PCR. The top ten hold less than 5% of the sample, which has more than 100,000 clones, 72% seen once. These data originate in a study of cytomegalovirus exposure and HLA in healthy donors. The CDR3 totals 14 residues. V was pared by 6 bases and J by 3 bases, with 4 bases of the junction left unmatched. From germline, CDR1 is MNHNS and CDR2 SASEGT. This sequence originates from a man aged 45 to 65 in good health and CMV-seropositive. Sequenced: PBMCs. This sequence joins TRBV6-1 and TRBJ2-7; 11 bases are shared with TRBD2. The CDR3 DNA sequence: TGTGCCAGCAGCCCCGGACTAGCGGGCTACGAGCAGTACTTC. It is translated as CASSPGLAGYEQYF.